A single sample gave rise to the 28 T cell receptor beta chains below, sequenced in a study of control samples from healthy donors and cancer patients. Data came from immunoSEQ multiplex PCR; TCRdb stores just in-frame clones and leaves some out. The sample has roughly 180,000 clones; approximately 91% are singletons. The specimen sequenced was blood. These receptors all come from a woman aged 40 to 50 in good health.

The CDR3 sequence is CASSEGPNYGYTF. The CDR3 coding sequence is TGTGCCAGCAGTGAGGGCCCTAACTATGGCTACACCTTC. The chain has TRBV6-1 and TRBJ1-2; D gene ambiguous. The CDR3 is made up of 13 amino acids. V lost 3 bases, J lost 0 bases, and 5 bases lay in between. Germline V gene data show CDR1 as MNHNS and CDR2 as SASEGT.

This sequence joins TRBV5-1 and TRBJ2-6; the match to TRBD1 covers 7 bases. V was pared by 4 bases and J by 1 base, with 8 bases of the junction left unmatched. The CDR3 contains 17 residues. Germline CDR1 SGHRS, CDR2 YFSETQ. CDR3 sequence: CASSPAGDSSGANVLTF. The CDR3 bases are TGCGCCAGCAGCCCCGCAGGGGACAGTTCTGGGGCCAACGTCCTGACTTTC.

This sequence joins TRBV11-2 and TRBJ2-1; 7 bases are shared with TRBD1. Germline CDR1 is SGHAT and CDR2 is FQNNGV. CDR3 length: 13 residues. V lost 2 bases to trimming and J lost 12 bases; unmatched junction nucleotides: 7. The CDR3 reads CASSLQKGAGQFF. The CDR3 nucleotides are TGTGCCAGCAGCTTACAAAAGGGGGCCGGGCAGTTCTTC.

The chain couples TRBV5-4 to TRBJ1-1; D uncertain. The CDR3 runs 12 residues. Trimming shortened V by 4 bases and J by 4 bases, and 8 bases separated the two germline ends. CDR1 SGHNT and CDR2 YYREEE come from the germline V gene (reference sequence). CDR3 loop: CASSLGPTEAFF. For the CDR3, the DNA is TGTGCCAGCAGCCTGGGCCCCACTGAAGCTTTCTTT. Using reference TRBV5-4 and TRBJ1-1 for the parts outside the CDR3, the full variable domain is ETGVTQSPTHLIKTRGQQVTLRCSSQSGHNTVSWYQQALGQGPQFIFQYYREEENGRGNFPPRFSGLQFPNYSSELNVNALELDDSALYLCASSLGPTEAFFGQGTRLTVV.

This clone was found once. The chain has TRBV6-5 and TRBJ2-7; maybe TRBD1 (6 bases). Germline V lookup: CDR1 MNHEY, CDR2 SVGAGI. The CDR3 is 15 residues long. The V gene lost 11 bases and the J gene lost 2 bases, with 22 bases spanning the gap. CDR3 DNA: TGTGCCTCTCAGGTTTCGGAGACAGGAACCTACGAGCAGTACTTC. Protein: CASQVSETGTYEQYF.

The chain carries TRBV10-3 and TRBJ2-7; 7 nucleotides agree with TRBD1. Germline lookup yields CDR1 ENHRY and CDR2 SYGVKD. Losses at the gene ends were 5 bases for V and 3 bases for J; bases not matched to a gene: 4. CDR3 length: 13 residues. The CDR3 spells CAISIGTDYEQYF. The CDR3 DNA follows: TGTGCCATCAGTATCGGGACAGACTACGAGCAGTACTTC.

The rearrangement uses TRBV7-8 and TRBJ1-2; D is perhaps TRBD1 (5 bases). Trimming cost V 1 base and J 4 bases, with 13 bases left between them. The CDR3 is made up of 15 amino acids. Germline V lookup: CDR1 SGHVS, CDR2 FQNEAQ. CDR3 nucleotide sequence: TGTGCCAGCAGCTTAGGGAGAGGAGGGACCTATGGCTACACCTTC. Its protein product is CASSLGRGGTYGYTF.

This rearrangement joins TRBV13 to TRBJ2-1, with D unclear. V lost 1 base and J lost 6, with 1 base in between. The CDR3 length is 11 residues. Per germline, CDR1 PRHDT and CDR2 FYEKMQ (reference sequence). The CDR3 is CASSLANEQFF. The CDR3 DNA is TGTGCCAGCAGCTTAGCCAATGAGCAGTTCTTC.

The V gene is TRBV5-5, the J gene TRBJ1-2; 8 nucleotides agree with TRBD1. This CDR3 has 15 residues. Trimming took 4 bases from V and 3 from J; bases not matched to a gene: 8. Germline CDR1 SGHKS, CDR2 YYEKEE (reference sequence). The CDR3 region is CASSVQTTGDYGYTF. The CDR3 nucleotides are TGTGCCAGCAGCGTACAGACGACAGGGGACTATGGCTACACCTTC.

The chain combines TRBV24-1 with TRBJ1-2, with 7 positions matching TRBD1. The V and J ends lost 1 base and 8 bases, in that order; junction bases with no gene match: 0. From germline, CDR1 is KGHDR and CDR2 SFDVKD. This CDR3 has 12 amino acids. The chain's CDR3 is CATSDLGGGYTF. The CDR3 DNA follows: TGTGCCACCAGTGATTTAGGGGGCGGCTACACCTTC.

V and J are TRBV7-9 and TRBJ1-2; D is undetermined. V lost 3 bases to trimming and J lost 5 bases, with 16 bases between them. The CDR3 loop spans 15 amino acids. The germline CDR1 and CDR2 sequences are SEHNR and FQNEAQ (reference sequence). The CDR3 reads CASSFEVGQQYGYTF. The CDR3 DNA is TGTGCCAGCAGCTTTGAGGTGGGTCAGCAATATGGCTACACCTTC.

V is TRBV6-5 and J is TRBJ2-3; D unresolved. CDR3 length: 11 amino acids. Germline values: CDR1 MNHEY, CDR2 SVGAGI. V was shortened by 4 bases and J by 5 bases, with 4 bases between the two germline ends. CDR3 residues: CASSWGDTQYF. Here the CDR3 DNA reads TGTGCCAGCAGTTGGGGAGATACGCAGTATTTT.

This chain joins TRBV5-4 and TRBJ1-1; D is unclear. V lost 4 bases, J lost 3 bases, and 13 bases lay in between. Germline lookup yields CDR1 SGHNT and CDR2 YYREEE (reference sequence). The CDR3 totals 14 residues. In nucleotides, the CDR3 is TGTGCCAGCAGCCCCCGGAGTGAGTACACTGAAGCTTTCTTT. Residues: CASSPRSEYTEAFF. Full variable domain (remainder filled in from reference TRBV5-4 and TRBJ1-1): ETGVTQSPTHLIKTRGQQVTLRCSSQSGHNTVSWYQQALGQGPQFIFQYYREEENGRGNFPPRFSGLQFPNYSSELNVNALELDDSALYLCASSPRSEYTEAFFGQGTRLTVV.

V is TRBV4-1 and J is TRBJ2-1; the D gene is possibly TRBD2 (6 bases). Deletions cut 3 bases from V and 9 bases from J, with 18 bases between. The CDR3 covers 15 residues. Germline V gives CDR1 MGHRA, CDR2 YSYEKL. The CDR3 DNA reads TGCGCCAGCAGCCAGGGGACTCCGACGACATTTGAGCAGTTCTTC. Translating gives CASSQGTPTTFEQFF.

The rearrangement joins TRBV6-1 to TRBJ1-1; unclear D gene. Deletions cut 2 bases from V and 1 base from J, with 20 bases between. CDR1 and CDR2 (germline): MNHNS, SASEGT. The CDR3 totals 18 residues. The CDR3 sequence is CASSESEVGFRGNTEAFF. The CDR3 nucleotides are TGTGCCAGCAGTGAATCGGAGGTGGGGTTCCGCGGGAACACTGAAGCTTTCTTT.

The V call is TRBV19, the J call TRBJ1-1; D gene uncertain. This CDR3 region has 14 residues. Between the trimmed V and J ends, which lost 0 bases and 6 bases, there was a span of 11 bases. CDR1 is LNHDA, CDR2 SQIVND, per germline (reference sequence). The CDR3 sequence: CASSIDLESPEAFF. DNA of the CDR3: TGTGCCAGTAGTATAGATTTGGAGAGTCCTGAAGCTTTCTTT.

In nucleotides, the CDR3 is TGTGCCAGCAGACGGACAGTCCAAGAGACCCAGTACTTC. As protein: CASRRTVQETQYF. V and J are TRBV28 and TRBJ2-5, with a weak D call TRBD1 (6 bases). V was pared by 6 bases and J by 1 base, with 9 bases between. CDR3 length equals 13 residues. The germline gives CDR1 MDHEN, CDR2 SYDVKM.

The chain employs TRBV11-2 and TRBJ2-5; the D is unclear. CDR1 and CDR2 (germline): SGHAT, FQNNGV. The V end lost 5 bases, the J end lost 3 bases, and 16 bases lay between the germline ends. There are 15 residues in the CDR3. CDR3 region: CASSLLVSTKETQYF. DNA for the CDR3: TGTGCCAGCAGCCTCCTAGTTAGCACTAAAGAGACCCAGTACTTC. Using reference TRBV11-2 and TRBJ2-5 for the parts outside the CDR3, the full variable domain is EAGVAQSPRYKIIEKRQSVAFWCNPISGHATLYWYQQILGQGPKLLIQFQNNGVVDDSQLPKDRFSAERLKGVDSTLKIQPAKLEDSAVYLCASSLLVSTKETQYFGPGTRLLVL.

The J gene is TRBJ1-1, the V gene TRBV5-1; D perhaps matches TRBD1 (5 bases). The CDR3 extends over 15 amino acids. Germline V gene sequence: CDR1 SGHRS, CDR2 YFSETQ. Trimming removed 4 bases from V and 4 bases from J, with 17 bases in between. The CDR3 DNA reads as TGCGCCAGCAGCCCAGTGGGGGACTCTGGCACTGAAGCTTTCTTT. Translation gives CASSPVGDSGTEAFF.

This clone was observed a handful of times. The V call is TRBV5-1, the J call TRBJ2-3, with D perhaps TRBD1 (5 bases). Germline V gene data show CDR1 as SGHRS and CDR2 as YFSETQ. Deletions cut 2 bases from V and 3 bases from J, with 10 bases between. There are 14 residues in the CDR3. The chain's CDR3 is CASSFGPGTDTQYF. The CDR3 nucleotides read TGCGCCAGCAGCTTTGGCCCAGGGACAGATACGCAGTATTTT.

The V call is TRBV10-1, the J call TRBJ2-7; TRBD1 aligns across 8 bases. The CDR3 runs 17 residues. V lost 0 bases to trimming and J lost 3 bases; unmatched junction nucleotides: 10. CDR1 is WNHNN, CDR2 SYGVQD, per germline (reference sequence). Here the CDR3 reads CASSESLGIGQGYEQYF. CDR3 sequence (DNA): TGCGCCAGCAGTGAGTCTCTCGGAATCGGACAGGGCTACGAGCAGTACTTC.

The J gene is TRBJ1-5, the V gene TRBV7-9; 9 nucleotides match TRBD1. CDR3 length: 13 amino acids. V was pared by 5 bases and J by 6 bases, with 2 bases of the junction left unmatched. CDR1 is SEHNR, CDR2 FQNEAQ, per germline (reference sequence). CDR3 residues: CASSGQGIQPQHF. DNA of the CDR3: TGTGCCAGCAGCGGACAGGGGATTCAGCCCCAGCATTTT.

The genes are TRBV5-5 and TRBJ1-1; D unclear. There are 14 residues in the CDR3. With 2 bases removed from V and 0 bases from J, the gap between germline ends came to 8 bases. Germline CDR1 and CDR2: SGHKS and YYEKEE (reference sequence). The CDR3 nucleotides read TGTGCCAGCAGCTTAATCCAGATGAACACTGAAGCTTTCTTT. Translation: CASSLIQMNTEAFF.

V is TRBV7-8 and J is TRBJ1-1; D is unresolved. Trimming took off 5 bases at V and 4 bases at J, with 20 bases between the two ends. The germline V gene has CDR1 SGHVS and CDR2 FQNEAQ. This CDR3 spans 16 amino acids. The CDR3 DNA reads TGTGCCAGCAGCCCCGAGGGCGGTTCTCGGGGCACTGAAGCTTTCTTT. This gives the protein CASSPEGGSRGTEAFF.

The gene calls are TRBV23-1 and TRBJ2-3; TRBD1 is a possible D gene (6 bases). TRBV23-1 is an ORF; its function is uncertain. This CDR3 spans 17 amino acids. V was cut by 1 base and J by 3 bases, with 17 bases left in between. As DNA, the CDR3 is TGCGCCAGCAGTCAATGGGCCTTAACAGGGTTAACAGATACGCAGTATTTT. Its translation is CASSQWALTGLTDTQYF.

This chain joins TRBV11-3 and TRBJ1-2; 8 nucleotides agree with TRBD1. The CDR3 loop spans 13 amino acids. Germline trimming cut 5 bases from V and 11 bases from J; bases unmatched to any gene: 10. The V gene's germline CDR1 is SGHNT and CDR2 YENEEA. The CDR3 sequence is CASSPPGQALYTF. CDR3 nucleotide sequence: TGTGCCAGCAGCCCCCCGGGACAGGCCTTGTACACCTTC.

This chain connects TRBV4-2 to TRBJ1-3, with D possibly being TRBD1 (5 bases). Trimming cost V 0 bases and J 2 bases, with 8 bases left between them. Germline V gene data show CDR1 as LGHNA and CDR2 as YNFKEQ. There are 15 residues in the CDR3. CDR3 in DNA: TGTGCCAGCAGCCAAGATCGGGGGGCTGGAAACACCATATATTTT. Amino acid sequence: CASSQDRGAGNTIYF.

The rearrangement joins TRBV23-1 to TRBJ1-6; D is uncertain. TRBV23-1 has ORF status, its function being uncertain. V was cut by 0 bases and J by 9 bases, with 15 bases left in between. The CDR3 has 16 residues. The CDR3 region is CASSQSRTGSGSPLHF. DNA for the CDR3: TGCGCCAGCAGTCAATCGAGGACGGGAAGTGGTTCACCCCTCCACTTT.